This T cell receptor beta chain was profiled in a study of blood T cell repertoires in COVID-19. Study-wide context: Spain, Italy and the United States supplied samples that represented acute and convalescent COVID-19. T cells, B-cell-depleted T cells, or PBMCs provided the cDNA or gDNA that served as material.

The germline CDR1 and CDR2 sequences are SGHRS and YFSETQ. The CDR3 runs 13 residues. V lost 6 bases, J lost 4 bases, and 13 bases lay in between. Original methodology: Reference gene primers were amplified, and this amplification served to estimate nucleated cell counts. Assay used: immunoSEQ multiplex PCR; TCRdb lists only in-frame clones, some missing. The DNA gave D and trimming, while V, J and clone size come from that table. The profile shows tens of thousands of clones, about 89% of them singletons. The sequenced material came from peripheral blood. V is TRBV5-1 and J is TRBJ1-1; no clear D. This TCR derives from a man aged 45 to 65 with active COVID-19. CDR3 bases: TGCGCCAGCAAGTGGGCTTTATCCACTGAAGCTTTCTTT. Its protein is CASKWALSTEAFF.